The 20 T cell receptor beta chains reported below all come from one sample, sequenced in a study of memory CD4+ T cells and cytomegalovirus serostatus. The protocol was immunoSEQ multiplex PCR, while the TCRdb copy is restricted to in-frame clones and leaves out a portion. The profile shows around 63,000 clones, roughly 80% of them singletons. The sort gate was single viable CD3+CD4+CD8-CD45RO+ cells for memory CD4+ T cells. The specimen was memory CD4+ T cells from blood. The source of these receptors is an adult in good health and CMV-seronegative. Some clones in this sample may be carry-over from other donors' samples.

The chain carries TRBV4-3 and TRBJ1-4; D remains unclear. This CDR3 contains 13 residues. The germline CDR1 and CDR2 sequences are LGHNA and YSLEER. V was trimmed by 2 bases and J by 7 bases, leaving 8 bases between them. The CDR3 sequence: CASSQIGSEKLFF. The CDR3 DNA is TGCGCCAGCAGCCAAATCGGAAGTGAAAAACTGTTTTTT.

The V and J genes are TRBV5-4 and TRBJ2-1; D may correspond to TRBD1 or TRBD2 (5 bases each). Germline V lookup: CDR1 SGHNT, CDR2 YYREEE (reference sequence). Trimming stripped 4 bases from V and 8 bases from J, with 13 bases between. CDR3 size: 13 residues. This CDR3 is CASSGGVLDEQFF. DNA for the CDR3: TGTGCCAGCAGCGGGGGAGTCTTGGATGAGCAGTTCTTC.

The CDR3 region has the DNA TGCGCCAGCAGGGGGACTAGCGGGGGCGACGAGACCCAGTACTTC. It specifies CASRGTSGGDETQYF. The chain carries TRBV10-2 and TRBJ2-5; 14 bases agree with TRBD2. This CDR3 is built from 15 residues. Germline trimming cut 6 bases from V and 5 bases from J; bases unmatched to any gene: 5. Germline CDR1 and CDR2: WSHSY and SAAADI.

The rearrangement uses TRBV28 and TRBJ2-1; D is possibly TRBD1 (6 bases). V gave up 0 bases and J gave up 8 bases, with 17 bases separating them. CDR3 size: 16 residues. Germline V gene sequence: CDR1 MDHEN, CDR2 SYDVKM. Here the CDR3 DNA reads TGTGCCAGCAGTTTATGGACAGGCAGGGTGGTGGATGAGCAGTTCTTC. Its translation is CASSLWTGRVVDEQFF.

This chain joins TRBV29-1 and TRBJ2-5; D unclear. Trimming shortened V by 1 base and J by 4 bases, and 13 bases separated the two germline ends. From germline, CDR1 is SQVTM and CDR2 ANQGSEA. This CDR3 contains 14 residues. CDR3 bases: TGCAGCGTTGAAGGAGATGTAGTGGGAGAGACCCAGTACTTC. Translation: CSVEGDVVGETQYF.

The chain carries TRBV23-1 and TRBJ1-5, with D possibly being TRBD1 (6 bases). TRBV23-1 is classed as an ORF, of uncertain function. The ends were cut back, 2 bases at V and 6 bases at J, with 14 bases in the middle. This CDR3 spans 15 amino acids. In nucleotides, the CDR3 is TGCGCCAGCAGTCAAATGGGGGGCGAAGTTCAGCCCCAGCATTTT. Residues: CASSQMGGEVQPQHF.

This rearrangement joins TRBV5-6 to TRBJ2-7; D uncertain. CDR1 SGHDT and CDR2 YYEEEE come from the germline V gene. The CDR3 runs to 11 residues. V dropped 0 bases and J dropped 3 bases, with 1 base sitting between them. The CDR3 nucleotides are TGTGCCAGCAGCTTGGGCTACGAGCAGTACTTC. This translates into CASSLGYEQYF.

J is TRBJ2-3 and V is TRBV2, with TRBD2 matching over 7 bases. With V trimmed by 4 bases and J by 2 bases, 9 bases remained unmatched. CDR1 and CDR2 (germline): SNHLY, FYNNEI. This CDR3 is 16 amino acids long. CDR3 nucleotides: TGTGCCAGCAGTGCTGCGGGGGTAGGCACCACAGATACGCAGTATTTT. Its protein product is CASSAAGVGTTDTQYF.

This chain uses TRBV28 with TRBJ1-5, with a possible D match to TRBD1 (5 bases). The CDR3 contains 17 residues. Germline V gene sequence: CDR1 MDHEN, CDR2 SYDVKM. Trimming shortened V by 5 bases and J by 4 bases, and 21 bases separated the two germline ends. CDR3 DNA sequence: TGTGCCAGCAGTCTAGGGCTTTTAGTGCGGGGGAATCAGCCCCAGCATTTT. Translating gives CASSLGLLVRGNQPQHF.

The chain employs TRBV19 and TRBJ1-5; D perhaps matches TRBD1 (5 bases). From germline, CDR1 is LNHDA and CDR2 SQIVND (reference sequence). V was pared by 6 bases and J by 0 bases, with 12 bases between. CDR3 length: 15 amino acids. The CDR3 DNA reads TGTGCCAGTAGGAAAACAGGACCTAGCAATCAGCCCCAGCATTTT. Its protein product is CASRKTGPSNQPQHF. Using reference TRBV19 and TRBJ1-5 for the parts outside the CDR3, the full variable domain is DGGITQSPKYLFRKEGQNVTLSCEQNLNHDAMYWYRQDPGQGLRLIYYSQIVNDFQKGDIAEGYSVSREKKESFPLTVTSAQKNPTAFYLCASRKTGPSNQPQHFGDGTRLSIL.

The chain couples TRBV7-9 to TRBJ2-1, with TRBD1 matching over 11 bases. Germline V gives CDR1 SEHNR, CDR2 FQNEAQ (reference sequence). Germline trimming cut 6 bases from V and 7 bases from J; bases unmatched to any gene: 14. The CDR3 spans 17 residues. The CDR3 bases are TGTGCCAGCAGACCTAAAGGCGGGACAGGGGGAAGGAATGAGCAGTTCTTC. Its translation: CASRPKGGTGGRNEQFF.

This chain joins TRBV2 and TRBJ2-3; no reliable D call. This CDR3 region has 11 residues. V was clipped by 7 bases and J by 5 bases, with 7 bases between them. Germline V gene sequence: CDR1 SNHLY, CDR2 FYNNEI. CDR3 sequence: CASKPLDTQYF. In nucleotides, the CDR3 is TGTGCCAGCAAACCCCTAGATACGCAGTATTTT.

The chain carries TRBV4-1 and TRBJ2-7; 7 nucleotides line up with TRBD1. The CDR3 has 15 amino acids. V lost 2 bases to trimming and J lost 4 bases; unmatched junction nucleotides: 8. The germline V gene encodes CDR1 MGHRA and CDR2 YSYEKL. CDR3 region: CASSQTGTELYEQYF. The CDR3 coding sequence is TGCGCCAGCAGCCAAACTGGGACAGAACTGTACGAGCAGTACTTC.

This chain uses TRBV19 with TRBJ1-2; no clear D gene. Germline V gives CDR1 LNHDA, CDR2 SQIVND (reference sequence). The CDR3 runs 15 residues. With 7 bases removed from V and 4 bases from J, the gap between germline ends came to 19 bases. The CDR3 bases are TGTGCCAGTACCCCGAGAAGGGCAGCGGCCTATGGCTACACCTTC. Translated, it gives CASTPRRAAAYGYTF.

About this clone itself: This sample includes further DNA sequences coding for the same CDR3. V usage is TRBV4-2 and J usage is TRBJ2-7, with 8 nucleotides matching TRBD2. With 0 bases clipped from V and 7 bases from J, the junction kept 8 bases outside the gene matches. The CDR3 runs to 15 residues. Per the germline V gene, CDR1 is LGHNA and CDR2 is YNFKEQ. CDR3 DNA sequence: TGTGCCAGCAGCCAAGATCCCGGACTAGCTCGGGAGCAGTACTTC. Translated: CASSQDPGLAREQYF.

The chain uses TRBV19 and TRBJ1-5, with 10 bases matching TRBD1. CDR3 size: 18 residues. V shed 0 bases and J 5 bases; nucleotides not matched to a gene: 10. CDR1 LNHDA and CDR2 SQIVND come from the germline V gene (reference sequence). The CDR3 here is CASSIDLWGQGYDQPQHF. The DNA for the CDR3 is TGTGCCAGTAGTATAGATCTATGGGGACAGGGGTATGATCAGCCCCAGCATTTT.

This clone was found a few times. J is TRBJ1-3 and V is TRBV5-4, with 8 bases fitting TRBD1. V was pared by 4 bases and J by 0 bases, with 6 bases of the junction left unmatched. The CDR3 spans 16 residues. Germline V gene lookup returns CDR1 SGHNT and CDR2 YYREEE (reference sequence). CDR3 sequence reads: CASSAPDRDSGNTIYF. The CDR3 DNA reads TGTGCCAGCAGCGCCCCGGACAGGGACTCTGGAAACACCATATATTTT. Full variable domain (outside the CDR3, taken from reference TRBV5-4 and TRBJ1-3): ETGVTQSPTHLIKTRGQQVTLRCSSQSGHNTVSWYQQALGQGPQFIFQYYREEENGRGNFPPRFSGLQFPNYSSELNVNALELDDSALYLCASSAPDRDSGNTIYFGEGSWLTVV.

This clone was seen a handful of times. As DNA, the CDR3 is TGCGCCAGCACCTGGGACAGGGTGGGCAATGAGCAGTTCTTC. Translating it yields CASTWDRVGNEQFF. The V gene is TRBV5-1, the J gene TRBJ2-1, with TRBD1 matching 9 bases. V was pared by 6 bases and J by 6 bases, with 7 bases of the junction left unmatched. Per germline, CDR1 SGHRS and CDR2 YFSETQ. The CDR3 length is 14 residues. Drawing the rest from reference TRBV5-1 and TRBJ2-1, the complete variable domain is KAGVTQTPRYLIKTRGQQVTLSCSPISGHRSVSWYQQTPGQGLQFLFEYFSETQRNKGNFPGRFSGRQFSNSRSEMNVSTLELGDSALYLCASTWDRVGNEQFFGPGTRLTVL.

The CDR3 nucleotides read TGTGCCAGTAGTCGGTCAGGGGACCTGGCCAAAAACATTCAGTACTTC. Translated, it gives CASSRSGDLAKNIQYF. V gene TRBV19 combines with J gene TRBJ2-4, with D maybe TRBD1 (6 bases). This CDR3 comprises 16 residues. CDR1 is LNHDA and CDR2 is SQIVND in the germline V gene (reference sequence). Deletions cut 5 bases from V and 1 base from J, with 15 bases between.

The CDR3, as DNA: TGTGCCAGCAGCCTACCGGGACAGAGAGGAAACACCATATATTTT. It yields the protein CASSLPGQRGNTIYF. The chain combines TRBV4-2 with TRBJ1-3; the match to TRBD1 covers 7 bases. V trimming: 4 bases; J trimming: 4 bases; junction bases outside the gene matches: 7. The CDR3 contains 15 residues. Germline CDR1 reads LGHNA; CDR2 reads YNFKEQ.